Below, one T cell receptor (beta chain) is given with its context. Its target is unknown. In germline, CDR1 is MGHDK, CDR2 SYGVNS. Unmatched junction bases numbered 3, after V lost 0 bases and J lost 2 bases. The CDR3 is 15 residues long. This sample was included in a study of Graves' ophthalmopathy and Graves' hyperthyroidism. Whole-study findings and limits: A model of 13 signatures distinguished ophthalmopathy from stable hyperthyroidism at 87.88% sensitivity and roughly 80% specificity. Both an approximately 69% sensitivity and a roughly 72% specificity characterized the model's predictions of ophthalmopathy progression.

From RNA, the CDR3 regions of TCR beta chains were amplified and sequenced. In the first round, RT-PCR was carried out with HTBI primers, and a multiplex PCR formed the second round. TCRdb independently ran MiXCR on the multiplex PCR reads; one entry per CDR3 protein. Here the sample spans over a million distinct CDR3 sequences, 35% to 45% being singletons. The chain has TRBV25-1 and TRBJ1-1; 7 nucleotides line up with TRBD1. Specimen: peripheral blood or thyroid tissue (not recorded which). The source is an adult man with Graves' hyperthyroidism. The CDR3 DNA sequence: TGTGCCAGCAGTGAATACGGACAGGTTAACACTGAAGCTTTCTTT. Protein: CASSEYGQVNTEAFF.